This T cell receptor beta chain was identified in a study of cytomegalovirus exposure and HLA in healthy donors. Study background: Both the 120 or so validation repertoires and the 666 first-cohort repertoires used the same platform, as reported by a later analysis. Overall study results and limits: Three chains tied to CMV proved CMV antigen-specific in vitro. Many donors shared some public TCRs, even though most TCR sequences were rare. The investigators catalogued about 170 TCR beta chains as cytomegalovirus-associated.

Here immunoSEQ multiplex PCR was the method, and the copy in TCRdb shows in-frame clones only, minus some. The table shows about 130,000 clones, with about 88% occurring only once. With respect to this clone: Its antigen is unknown.

The germline gives CDR1 LNHDA, CDR2 SQIVND (reference sequence). The V end lost 6 bases, the J end lost 3 bases, and 20 bases lay between the germline ends. This CDR3 has 17 residues. The source of this sequence is a young woman in good health and CMV-seronegative. What was sequenced was PBMCs. The V gene is TRBV19, the J gene TRBJ1-4; D unclear. The CDR3 sequence is CASRTHLSGSANEKLFF. CDR3 coding DNA: TGTGCCAGTAGGACACACCTCTCTGGGTCGGCTAATGAAAAACTGTTTTTT.